Presented here are 6 T cell receptor beta chains from one specimen sequenced in a study of blood T cell repertoires in COVID-19. TCRdb's copy holds only in-frame clones and misses some; the assay was immunoSEQ multiplex PCR. The sample records 300,000 to 450,000 clones, around nine tenths being singletons. Sequencing used peripheral blood. These receptors came from a human donor in a cohort sampled during active COVID-19.

The chain carries TRBV27 and TRBJ1-2; D remains unclear. Germline V gene sequence: CDR1 MNHEY, CDR2 SMNVEV (reference sequence). The CDR3 runs 17 residues. With 3 bases removed from V and 8 bases from J, the gap between germline ends came to 25 bases. CDR3 sequence: CASSFGPPPSLLEGYTF. In DNA, the CDR3 is TGTGCCAGCAGTTTCGGCCCTCCCCCTTCCTTATTGGAGGGCTACACCTTC.

V and J are TRBV4-1 and TRBJ1-6; weak D call: TRBD1 (6 bases). The germline V and J ends were trimmed by 0 bases and 7 bases, with 7 bases remaining between them. The CDR3 runs to 14 residues. Germline V gene lookup returns CDR1 MGHRA and CDR2 YSYEKL. For the CDR3, the DNA is TGCGCCAGCAGCCAAGACAGGGGAAATTCACCCCTCCACTTT. Translation gives CASSQDRGNSPLHF.

Only one count was recorded for this clone. The J gene is TRBJ2-1, the V gene TRBV7-2; unclear D gene. The CDR3 extends over 15 amino acids. V was trimmed by 4 bases and J by 3 bases, leaving 13 bases between them. Germline CDR1 SGHTA, CDR2 FQGNSA. CDR3 sequence reads: CASSSRKAGYNEQFF. The CDR3 bases are TGTGCCAGCAGCTCCCGCAAGGCAGGCTACAATGAGCAGTTCTTC.

The chain links TRBV2 to TRBJ2-3, with a possible D match to TRBD2 (6 bases). V shed 0 bases and J shed 6 bases, with 13 bases lying between them. Per the germline V gene, CDR1 is SNHLY and CDR2 is FYNNEI. The CDR3 runs 15 residues. In DNA, the CDR3 is TGTGCCAGCAGTGAAGCGCTCGCGGGGATGGATACGCAGTATTTT. Translating it yields CASSEALAGMDTQYF.

V and J are TRBV11-3 and TRBJ1-2; D is perhaps TRBD1 (5 bases). V was pared by 5 bases and J by 6 bases, with 22 bases between. The CDR3 has 16 residues. Germline lookup yields CDR1 SGHNT and CDR2 YENEEA. Here the CDR3 reads CASSILQETALDGYTF. CDR3 coding DNA: TGTGCCAGCAGCATACTACAGGAAACGGCTCTGGATGGCTACACCTTC.

This clone was seen many times. The rearrangement joins TRBV7-2 to TRBJ1-4, with D unclear. The CDR3 runs to 14 residues. Germline lookup yields CDR1 SGHTA and CDR2 FQGNSA. The V end lost 8 bases, the J end lost 5 bases, and 15 bases lay between the germline ends. CDR3 nucleotides: TGTGCCAGCGGACTCCTGACCCGGAATGAAAAACTGTTTTTT. Its protein product is CASGLLTRNEKLFF.